This T cell receptor beta chain was identified during a study of neurological immune-mediated disorders. Findings and limits, study-wide: The phylogenetic placement of 18 of 34 multiple sclerosis patients' repertoires in one related-CDR3 cluster constitutes a possible signature. Multiple sclerosis patients had less TCR clonal expansion than even healthy controls, unlike HTLV-1-associated myelopathy.

Synthesis of cDNA was carried out by template-switch 5'RACE. The reaction used 10-nucleotide random UMIs. Via MiXCR, TCRdb re-called the 5' RACE reads, giving one row per CDR3 protein. The sample carries tens of thousands of distinct CDR3 sequences, 2.5% to 3% recorded once. Germline V CDR1 and CDR2: DFQATT, SNEGSKA (reference sequence). J lost 5 bases, V lost 1 base, and 4 bases had no gene match. This CDR3 region has 15 residues. Many counts were recorded for this clonotype. The antigen remains unidentified. The clonotype comes from a woman aged 25-40 years with multiple sclerosis. Specimen: PBMCs. V and J are TRBV20-1 and TRBJ2-2; the match to TRBD2 covers 10 bases. CDR3 amino acids: CSARASGGGTGELFF. CDR3 nucleotide sequence: TGCAGTGCTAGAGCTAGCGGGGGTGGGACCGGGGAGCTGTTTTTT.